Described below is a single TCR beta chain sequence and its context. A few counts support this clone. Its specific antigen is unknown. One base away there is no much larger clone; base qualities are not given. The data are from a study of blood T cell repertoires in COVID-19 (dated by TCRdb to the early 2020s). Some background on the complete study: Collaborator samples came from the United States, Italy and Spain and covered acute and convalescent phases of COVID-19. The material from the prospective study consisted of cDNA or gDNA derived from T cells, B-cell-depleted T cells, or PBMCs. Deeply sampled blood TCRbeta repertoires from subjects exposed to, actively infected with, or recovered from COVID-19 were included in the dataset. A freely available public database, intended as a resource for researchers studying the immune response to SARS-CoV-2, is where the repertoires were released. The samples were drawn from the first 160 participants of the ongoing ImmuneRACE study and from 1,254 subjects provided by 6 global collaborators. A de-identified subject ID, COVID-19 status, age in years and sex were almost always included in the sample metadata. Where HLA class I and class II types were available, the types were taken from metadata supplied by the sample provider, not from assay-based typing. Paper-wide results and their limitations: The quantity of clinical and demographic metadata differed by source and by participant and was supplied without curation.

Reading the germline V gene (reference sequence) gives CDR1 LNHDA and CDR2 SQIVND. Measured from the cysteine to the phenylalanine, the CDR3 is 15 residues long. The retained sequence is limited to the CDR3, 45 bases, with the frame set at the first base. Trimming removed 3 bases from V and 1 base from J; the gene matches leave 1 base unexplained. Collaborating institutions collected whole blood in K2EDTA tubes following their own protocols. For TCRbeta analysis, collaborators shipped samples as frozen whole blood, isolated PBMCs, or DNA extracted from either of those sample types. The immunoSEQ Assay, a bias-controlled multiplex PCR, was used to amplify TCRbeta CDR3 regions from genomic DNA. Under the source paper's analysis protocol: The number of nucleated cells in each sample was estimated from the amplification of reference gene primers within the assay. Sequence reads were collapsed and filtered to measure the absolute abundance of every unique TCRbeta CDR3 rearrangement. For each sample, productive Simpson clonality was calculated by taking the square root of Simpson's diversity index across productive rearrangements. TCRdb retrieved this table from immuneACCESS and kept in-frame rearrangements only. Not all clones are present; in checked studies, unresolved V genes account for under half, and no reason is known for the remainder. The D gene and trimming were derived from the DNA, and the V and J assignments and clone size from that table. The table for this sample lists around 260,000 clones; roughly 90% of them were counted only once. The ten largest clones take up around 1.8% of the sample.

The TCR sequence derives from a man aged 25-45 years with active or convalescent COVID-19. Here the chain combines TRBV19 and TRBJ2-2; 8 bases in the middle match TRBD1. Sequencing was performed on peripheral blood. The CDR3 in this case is CASSITGGNTGELFF. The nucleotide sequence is TGTGCCAGTAGTATCACAGGGGGGAACACCGGGGAGCTGTTTTTT.